This TCR beta chain was recovered during a study of cytomegalovirus exposure and HLA in healthy donors. Study as a whole: Unique TCRs numbering roughly 85 million, obtained from HLA-typed donors, made up an early data release.

Findings and caveats of the study: Upon later analysis, HLA-associated TCR beta chains proved more clonally expanded than other, equally common chains. Several of the most significant clusters appeared linked to common viral pathogens, based on a later analysis. Reports showed the classifier diagnosing cytomegalovirus status with high specificity and sensitivity.

Note on this clone: As yet, its antigen is unknown.

Vbeta (60) and Jbeta (13) primers were used in the PCR. TCRdb's table, derived via immunoSEQ multiplex PCR, lists solely in-frame clones and lacks some. The data contain about 190,000 clones, roughly 80% of them seen just once; the ten biggest clones take up 1.5% to 2%. CDR3 length: 13 residues. The V gene's germline CDR1 is SGHNT and CDR2 YENEEA. Trimming removed 5 bases at V and 5 bases at J, with 13 bases between. The sample taken for sequencing was PBMCs. The origin of this receptor is a woman between 18 and 29 years old in good health and CMV-seronegative. This chain joins TRBV11-3 and TRBJ2-7; possibly TRBD1 for D (6 bases). CDR3 amino acids: CASSRTGKHEQYF. CDR3 in DNA: TGTGCCAGCAGCCGAACAGGGAAACACGAGCAGTACTTC.